The entry below describes one T cell receptor beta chain. The target antigen is unknown. Replicate PCRs for sorted subsets used about 200 ng DNA; this equaled 25,000 to 30,000 T cell genomes. Generated by immunoSEQ multiplex PCR, the TCRdb table keeps only in-frame clones and is missing some. Found here are 1.4 million to 1.5 million clones, over 95% of them singletons; the top ten hold roughly 1.1%. The donor population consisted of healthy HIV-negative adults with no recent acute infections or vaccinations. This record belongs to a study of shared clonotypes between healthy human individuals. General study points: For naive CD4 cells, 4.5% to 6.5% of clonotypes were shared across a handful of donors.

In germline, CDR1 is GTSNPN, CDR2 SVGIG (reference sequence). V gave up 3 bases and J gave up 8 bases, with 16 bases separating them. The CDR3 runs 13 residues. Sequencing was performed on naive CD4+ T cells sorted from blood. Subset: CD45RA+ positively selected. The clonotype originates from a man aged 25 to 40 in good health. V and J are TRBV30 and TRBJ1-2, with a weak D call TRBD1 (5 bases). The CDR3 sequence: CAWRVAGSQGYTF. DNA of the CDR3: TGTGCCTGGAGGGTAGCAGGGTCTCAAGGCTACACCTTC.